Listed below are T cell receptor beta chains from one sample, sequenced in a study of shared clonotypes between healthy human individuals. Sequenced by immunoSEQ multiplex PCR; TCRdb stores in-frame clones only, minus some. Among about 2.1 million clones listed, about 93% were seen once. Sequenced input: naive CD8+ T cells from PBMCs. These receptors all come from a man aged 18 to 30 in good health. Some clones in this sample may be carry-over from other donors' samples. Each CDR3 is given with its conserved first and last residue. D genes are given only for firm matches. Clone size, where shown, is once, few, many, or a class for clones that have expanded.

>TRBJ1-2|14|NA|TRBV5-8|NA
CASSLVAGNYGYTF
TGTGCCAGCAGCTTGGTAGCAGGGAACTATGGCTACACCTTC
>TRBJ1-1|15|NA|TRBV9|NA
CASSLLTPLNTEAFF
TGTGCCAGCTCGCTCTTGACCCCCCTGAACACTGAAGCTTTCTTT
>TRBJ1-1|18|NA|TRBV7-9|NA
CASSLAGGGRVGFTEAFF
TGTGCCAGCAGCTTGGCAGGCGGCGGCAGGGTTGGGTTCACTGAAGCTTTCTTT
>TRBJ2-7|15|once|TRBV28|TRBD2
CASSWNQGLGVEQYF
TGTGCCAGCAGTTGGAACCAGGGACTAGGCGTCGAGCAGTACTTC
>TRBJ2-2|13|NA|TRBV9|NA
CASSVVGTGELFF
TGTGCCAGCAGCGTAGTCGGCACCGGGGAGCTGTTTTTT
>TRBJ1-1|15|NA|TRBV7-3|NA
CASSLSRGPNTEAFF
TGTGCCAGCAGCTTATCCAGGGGCCCAAACACTGAGGCTTTCTTT
>TRBJ1-2|13|NA|TRBV29-1|TRBD1
CSVKDRANYGYTF
TGCAGCGTCAAGGACAGGGCCAACTATGGCTACACCTTC
>TRBJ1-1|15|NA|TRBV4-1|NA
CASAPDVGWGTEAFF
TGCGCCAGCGCTCCTGATGTGGGCTGGGGGACTGAAGCTTTCTTT
>TRBJ2-1|15|once|TRBV6-5|NA
CASSYEISGYNEQFF
TGTGCCAGCAGTTACGAGATTAGCGGTTACAATGAGCAGTTCTTC
>TRBJ1-4|15|few|TRBV4-2|NA
CASSNLQGSWEKLFF
TGTGCCAGCAGCAATCTACAGGGATCTTGGGAAAAACTGTTTTTT
>TRBJ2-2|15|NA|TRBV28|TRBD1
CASSPGQTNTGELFF
TGTGCCAGTTCCCCGGGACAGACGAACACCGGGGAGCTGTTTTTT
>TRBJ2-1|15|NA|TRBV28|TRBD2
CASRVAGGFDNEQFF
TGTGCCAGCAGGGTAGCGGGAGGGTTCGACAATGAGCAGTTCTTC
>TRBJ1-2|12|NA|TRBV5-6|NA
CASSLGGRGYTF
TGTGCCAGCAGCTTGGGCGGCAGAGGCTACACCTTC
>TRBJ2-7|13|NA|TRBV10-3|NA
CAISEEGFYEQYF
TGTGCCATCAGTGAGGAGGGATTCTACGAGCAGTACTTC
>TRBJ2-2|15|NA|TRBV27|NA
CASSANYLGTGELFF
TGTGCCAGCAGTGCCAACTACCTGGGCACCGGGGAGCTGTTTTTT
>TRBJ2-1|15|NA|TRBV4-1|NA
CASSRHRVDYNEQFF
TGCGCCAGCAGCCGCCACAGGGTAGACTACAATGAGCAGTTCTTC
>TRBJ1-5|15|NA|TRBV28|TRBD1
CASGMDRSINQPQHF
TGTGCCAGCGGGATGGACAGGTCGATCAATCAGCCCCAGCATTTT
>TRBJ2-1|14|NA|TRBV28|TRBD2
CASSRSGGGDEQFF
TGTGCCAGCAGTCGGAGCGGGGGGGGCGATGAGCAGTTCTTC
>TRBJ1-3|14|NA|TRBV6-5|TRBD1
CASSYSGQGDTIYF
TGTGCCAGCAGTTACTCGGGACAGGGAGACACCATATATTTT
>TRBJ2-2|14|few|TRBV7-9|NA
CASSAPLVSGELFF
TGTGCCAGCAGCGCACCCCTAGTCTCCGGGGAGCTGTTTTTT
>TRBJ2-1|14|NA|TRBV7-9|NA
CASIDGSARDEQFF
TGTGCCAGCATCGACGGGTCCGCCAGGGATGAGCAGTTCTTC
>TRBJ2-5|13|NA|TRBV6-5|NA
CASSYFSQETQYF
TGTGCCAGCAGTTACTTTAGCCAAGAGACCCAGTACTTC
>TRBJ2-7|12|NA|TRBV6-5|TRBD1
CASSDRGYEQYF
TGTGCCAGCAGCGACAGGGGCTACGAGCAGTACTTC
>TRBJ2-7|16|NA|TRBV7-9|TRBD1
CASSPRQGPYTYEQYF
TGTGCCAGCAGCCCGAGACAGGGTCCTTATACGTACGAGCAGTACTTC
>TRBJ2-1|14|NA|TRBV29-1|NA
CSVGRVSSYNEQFF
TGCAGCGTTGGGAGGGTCAGCTCCTACAATGAGCAGTTCTTC
>TRBJ2-7|15|NA|TRBV27|NA
CASSSGLLPYGEQYF
TGTGCCAGCAGTTCAGGCCTCCTTCCCTACGGGGAGCAGTACTTC